This T cell receptor (beta chain) appears in the sequencing data of a study of a mutant IDH1 vaccine in newly diagnosed glioma. Sample time point: week 35, safety follow-up. Doses consisted of 300 ug of mutant IDH1 20-mer peptide each, paired with topical imiquimod. Worth noting for this clone: Its antigen remains unknown.

Profiling relied on immunoSEQ multiplex PCR, and the TCRdb table lists in-frame clones only, not all of them. The sample comprises around 50,000 clones, less than 90% of which are singletons, and 3.5% to 5% rests with the top ten. This CDR3 spans 14 amino acids. Trimming cost V 1 base and J 4 bases, with 10 bases left between them. The germline V gene encodes CDR1 SGHNT and CDR2 YENEEA. This TCR was sampled from a woman younger than 30 with glioma. This chain uses TRBV11-3 with TRBJ1-2, with TRBD1 as a possible D gene (6 bases). Sequencing used PBMCs, obtained from a glioma patient whose treatment included an IDH1 peptide vaccine. The CDR3: CASSLGDTSYGYTF. Written as DNA, the CDR3 is TGTGCCAGCAGCTTAGGGGACACCTCCTATGGCTACACCTTC.